These 30 T cell receptor beta chains originate from one sample sequenced in a study of OX40 agonist ivuxolimab in advanced cancers. The library was obtained by the immunoSEQ multiplex PCR assay. In its TCRdb copy, this immuneACCESS table keeps in-frame sequences only and misses some clones. Where compared with another copy, unresolved V genes explain less than half of these, and the others have no known cause. The sample table contains about 52,000 clones; only one count was recorded for approximately 91% of them. Together, the top ten hold around 15% of the sample. Sequenced material: CD4+ or CD8+ T cells sorted from blood, taken in a trial of the OX40 agonist ivuxolimab. The receptors were gathered from an adult with an advanced solid tumor such as melanoma, head and neck, liver or kidney cancer.

This sequence joins TRBV25-1 and TRBJ2-1; 7 bases fit TRBD1. The CDR3 loop spans 12 amino acids. The J segment lost 6 bases and the V segment lost 6 bases, leaving 2 bases of the junction unmatched. Germline-derived CDR1 and CDR2 are MGHDK and SYGVNS. This CDR3 is CASSPGGNEQFF. CDR3 bases: TGTGCCAGCAGCCCAGGGGGCAATGAGCAGTTCTTC.

Sample share makes this clone medium-sized. The gene calls are TRBV4-2 and TRBJ2-1; D is ambiguous. Germline V CDR1 and CDR2: LGHNA, YNFKEQ. This CDR3 has 16 amino acids. Trimming stripped 0 bases from V and 3 bases from J, with 12 bases between. CDR3 sequence reads: CASSQEPGPNYNEQFF. CDR3 nucleotide sequence: TGTGCCAGCAGCCAAGAGCCTGGCCCTAACTACAATGAGCAGTTCTTC.

CDR3 residues: CASSEPGGAAKNIQYF. The CDR3 nucleotides read TGCGCCAGCAGTGAGCCGGGGGGGGCGGCCAAAAACATTCAGTACTTC. The chain recombines TRBV10-2 with TRBJ2-4, with 8 bases matching TRBD2. The V segment lost 2 bases and the J segment 1 base; nucleotides outside the gene matches: 4. CDR3 size: 16 residues. The germline CDR1 and CDR2 sequences are WSHSY and SAAADI.

The CDR3 sequence: CATSRGEAGLYGYTF. The CDR3 coding sequence is TGTGCCACCAGCAGAGGGGAGGCAGGGTTGTATGGCTACACCTTC. This chain connects TRBV15 to TRBJ1-2; TRBD1 is a possible D gene (5 bases). The CDR3 is 15 residues long. The germline gives CDR1 LNHNV, CDR2 YYDKDF (reference sequence). The V end was cut by 1 base, the J end by 5 bases, with 14 bases between.

The chain couples TRBV29-1 to TRBJ1-2, with D perhaps TRBD1 (6 bases). The CDR3 is 13 amino acids. The V end lost 7 bases, the J end lost 4 bases, and 16 bases lay between the germline ends. Germline V gene lookup returns CDR1 SQVTM and CDR2 ANQGSEA. CDR3: CSGGPDGLYGYTF. Written as DNA, the CDR3 is TGCAGCGGGGGGCCTGACGGTCTCTATGGCTACACCTTC.

This clone was picked up a small number of times. The CDR3 DNA follows: TGTGCCAGCAGCATGTCCGACCAGAATTCACCCCTCCACTTT. Residues: CASSMSDQNSPLHF. The chain uses TRBV7-6 and TRBJ1-6; no definite D call. Germline CDR1 and CDR2: SGHVS and FNYEAQ. The CDR3 totals 14 residues. V was clipped by 5 bases and J by 7 bases, with 12 bases between them.

CDR3 nucleotide sequence: TGTGCCTGGAGTGTACCAGACAGACGTATCACATCTGGGGCCAACGTCCTGACTTTC. Translating gives CAWSVPDRRITSGANVLTF. The chain links TRBV30 to TRBJ2-6; D perhaps matches TRBD1 (5 bases). V was shortened by 0 bases and J by 1 base, with 19 bases between the two germline ends. Germline V gene lookup returns CDR1 GTSNPN and CDR2 SVGIG (reference sequence). The length of the CDR3 is 19 residues.

The rearrangement links TRBV30 to TRBJ1-1; D remains unclear. Trimming pared 4 bases from V and 7 bases from J, leaving 10 bases between. The CDR3 contains 11 residues. Germline V gives CDR1 GTSNPN, CDR2 SVGIG (reference sequence). The CDR3 loop reads CAWKSVGEAFF. The CDR3 DNA reads as TGTGCCTGGAAGAGTGTTGGTGAAGCTTTCTTT.

This CDR3 reads CASSQDRGIYQPQHF. The CDR3 DNA reads TGCGCCAGCAGCCAAGACCGGGGGATTTATCAGCCCCAGCATTTT. The chain is built from TRBV4-1 and TRBJ1-5; tentative D call: TRBD1 (5 bases). From germline, CDR1 is MGHRA and CDR2 YSYEKL. The V and J ends lost 0 bases and 5 bases respectively, with 11 bases between them. This CDR3 comprises 15 residues.

The V call is TRBV19, the J call TRBJ1-2, with 7 bases identical to TRBD1. This CDR3 contains 14 residues. V gave up 6 bases and J gave up 3 bases; unmatched junction bases: 7. Germline V gene data show CDR1 as LNHDA and CDR2 as SQIVND (reference sequence). The CDR3 nucleotides are TGTGCCAGTAGATGGGAGGGGGCGGACTATGGCTACACCTTC. Residues: CASRWEGADYGYTF.

This sequence joins TRBV10-1 and TRBJ1-2; D call uncertain. The V end lost 6 bases, the J end lost 4 bases, and 18 bases lay between the germline ends. Germline CDR1 is WNHNN and CDR2 is SYGVQD (reference sequence). The CDR3 totals 15 residues. The CDR3 DNA is TGCGCCAGCAGCACCAACCTGGAGGGAACCTATGGCTACACCTTC. Its protein product is CASSTNLEGTYGYTF.

Here the CDR3 DNA reads TGTGCCAGCAGTTATAACGGGGGCTACACCTTC. It is translated as CASSYNGGYTF. The V and J genes are TRBV28 and TRBJ1-2, with no clear D. The V gene lost 4 bases and the J gene lost 8 bases, with 8 bases spanning the gap. The CDR3 runs 11 residues. Germline V gives CDR1 MDHEN, CDR2 SYDVKM.

The V call is TRBV15, the J call TRBJ2-7, with D maybe TRBD2 (6 bases). With 0 bases removed from V and 1 base from J, the gap between germline ends came to 19 bases. The germline V gene has CDR1 LNHNV and CDR2 YYDKDF (reference sequence). The CDR3 has 18 residues. CDR3 bases: TGTGCCACCAGCAGAGATCCCCCCCCCGGGGGTCGGTCCTACGAGCAGTACTTC. It translates to CATSRDPPPGGRSYEQYF.

The chain has TRBV4-3 and TRBJ2-1; 9 positions match TRBD1. This CDR3 is 16 amino acids long. Trimming cost V 1 base and J 4 bases; bases outside gene matches: 5. Germline loops: CDR1 LGHNA, CDR2 YSLEER. The CDR3 sequence: CASSQAAGTGYNEQFF. CDR3 DNA: TGCGCCAGCAGCCAAGCAGCCGGGACAGGGTACAATGAGCAGTTCTTC.

The chain joins TRBV7-6 to TRBJ2-1, with unresolved D. The germline CDR1 and CDR2 sequences are SGHVS and FNYEAQ. CDR3 length: 12 residues. V lost 1 base, J lost 7 bases, and 5 bases lay in between. CDR3 amino acids: CASSLVRNEQFF. The CDR3 nucleotides read TGTGCCAGCAGCTTAGTGAGGAATGAGCAGTTCTTC. The complete variable domain, with remaining parts taken from reference TRBV7-6 and TRBJ2-1, reads GAGVSQSPRYKVTKRGQDVALRCDPISGHVSLYWYRQALGQGPEFLTYFNYEAQQDKSGLPNDRFSAERPEGSISTLTIQRTEQRDSAMYRCASSLVRNEQFFGPGTRLTVL.

The chain employs TRBV4-3 and TRBJ2-2, with D uncertain. CDR1 LGHNA and CDR2 YSLEER come from the germline V gene. The CDR3 spans 15 residues. The ends were cut back, 0 bases at V and 7 bases at J, with 12 bases in the middle. In DNA, the CDR3 is TGCGCCAGCAGCCAAGAAAGAGCCGACATCGGGGAGCTGTTTTTT. Amino acid sequence: CASSQERADIGELFF.

DNA of the CDR3: TGTGCCAGCAGTGAAGCGATTGACAGCCACACCGGGGAGCTGTTTTTT. Amino acids: CASSEAIDSHTGELFF. This chain links TRBV2 with TRBJ2-2; possible D gene TRBD1, 5 bases. Germline V gene lookup returns CDR1 SNHLY and CDR2 FYNNEI. The CDR3 length is 16 residues. Trimming pared 0 bases from V and 3 bases from J, leaving 11 bases between.

The chain recombines TRBV13 with TRBJ1-4; TRBD1 might be the D (5 bases). The CDR3 runs 15 residues. Germline V gives CDR1 PRHDT, CDR2 FYEKMQ (reference sequence). The V end lost 2 bases, the J end lost 6 bases, and 13 bases lay between the germline ends. CDR3 DNA: TGTGCCAGCAGCTTATCTAACAGGAGATATGAAAAACTGTTTTTT. Protein: CASSLSNRRYEKLFF.

Concerning this clone: Relative to the germline gene, one junction end is altered; a read error may explain this. CDR3 protein: CASSYGDEQDARF. The DNA of the CDR3 is TGTGCCAGCAGTTACGGGGACGAGCAGGACGCCCGCTTC. This chain joins TRBV6-6 and TRBJ1-2; D possibly corresponds to TRBD1 (5 bases). CDR1 and CDR2 from the germline V gene are MNHNY and SVGAGI (reference sequence). The CDR3 sequence is 13 residues long.

This chain uses TRBV25-1 with TRBJ1-6, with D unresolved. Germline values: CDR1 MGHDK, CDR2 SYGVNS. The V and J ends lost 8 bases and 2 bases respectively, with 7 bases between them. The CDR3 is 13 amino acids. The CDR3 DNA sequence: TGTGCCAGCGCCGGACCCTATAATTCACCCCTCCACTTT. Protein product: CASAGPYNSPLHF.

The J gene is TRBJ2-5, the V gene TRBV7-9; 7 bases map to TRBD1. The CDR3 has 15 residues. CDR1 is SEHNR and CDR2 is FQNEAQ in the germline V gene (reference sequence). V gave up 5 bases and J gave up 0 bases; unmatched junction bases: 6. CDR3 protein: CASSPGTEYQETQYF. The DNA for the CDR3 is TGTGCCAGCAGCCCCGGGACAGAGTACCAAGAGACCCAGTACTTC.

V and J are TRBV15 and TRBJ1-1; 8 bases agree with TRBD1. The CDR3 totals 11 residues. Germline V CDR1 and CDR2: LNHNV, YYDKDF (reference sequence). The trim removed 8 bases at V and 9 bases at J, leaving 5 bases unmatched. The CDR3 nucleotides are TGTGCCACCGGGGACAGGCTCCAAGCTTTCTTT. This gives the protein CATGDRLQAFF.

This clone has only a few counts. V and J are TRBV19 and TRBJ2-7, with D possibly being TRBD1 (6 bases). The germline CDR1 and CDR2 sequences are LNHDA and SQIVND (reference sequence). V was shortened by 2 bases and J by 3 bases, with 11 bases between the two germline ends. The CDR3 runs to 14 residues. CDR3 sequence reads: CASSINRDNYEQYF. The CDR3 bases are TGTGCCAGTAGTATAAATCGGGACAACTACGAGCAGTACTTC.

The genes are TRBV9 and TRBJ2-1; possibly TRBD1 for D (6 bases). Germline V gene lookup returns CDR1 SGDLS and CDR2 YYNGEE. The germline V and J ends were trimmed by 3 bases and 4 bases, with 11 bases remaining between them. This CDR3 spans 14 amino acids. The CDR3 protein is CASSGGTTYNEQFF. CDR3 bases: TGTGCCAGCAGCGGAGGGACAACATACAATGAGCAGTTCTTC.

The rearrangement links TRBV7-9 to TRBJ2-7; D tentatively reads TRBD1 or TRBD2 (5 bases each). The germline CDR1 and CDR2 sequences are SEHNR and FQNEAQ (reference sequence). The CDR3 is made up of 17 amino acids. V gave up 5 bases and J gave up 2 bases, with 22 bases separating them. The CDR3 spells CASSAPRGRDRTYEQYF. In DNA form, the CDR3 reads TGTGCCAGCAGCGCACCGAGGGGCCGGGACCGAACCTACGAGCAGTACTTC.

J is TRBJ1-2 and V is TRBV4-1; 7 bases fit TRBD1. Germline loops: CDR1 MGHRA, CDR2 YSYEKL. With 5 bases clipped from V and 3 bases from J, the junction kept 6 bases outside the gene matches. The CDR3 totals 14 residues. The CDR3 is CASSSVGTDYGYTF. CDR3 coding DNA: TGCGCCAGCAGCTCGGTAGGGACAGACTATGGCTACACCTTC.

This chain connects TRBV4-1 to TRBJ2-3; 7 bases align to TRBD2. J gave up 1 base and V 5 bases, and 15 bases lay outside the gene matches. The germline gives CDR1 MGHRA, CDR2 YSYEKL. The CDR3 covers 18 residues. CDR3 DNA sequence: TGCGCCAGCAGCTCCCCCTGGGGGGGGGAACGGGGCACAGATACGCAGTATTTT. The encoded protein is CASSSPWGGERGTDTQYF.

The J gene is TRBJ1-2, the V gene TRBV6-5, with D perhaps matching TRBD1 (5 bases). Germline CDR1 MNHEY, CDR2 SVGAGI. V lost 6 bases, J lost 8 bases, and 22 bases lay in between. The CDR3 covers 15 residues. CDR3 residues: CASRSGVDSLKGYTF. CDR3 DNA: TGTGCCAGCAGGTCCGGCGTTGACAGCTTAAAAGGCTACACCTTC.

J is TRBJ2-7 and V is TRBV4-1; D gene unclear. Germline loops: CDR1 MGHRA, CDR2 YSYEKL. With 5 bases removed from V and 3 bases from J, the gap between germline ends came to 11 bases. This CDR3 is built from 13 residues. This chain's CDR3 is CASSWVVNYEQYF. In DNA, the CDR3 is TGCGCCAGCAGCTGGGTCGTCAACTACGAGCAGTACTTC.

The V call is TRBV27, the J call TRBJ2-1; TRBD1 aligns across 7 bases. The V segment lost 2 bases and the J segment 2 bases; nucleotides outside the gene matches: 3. This CDR3 comprises 15 residues. CDR1 MNHEY and CDR2 SMNVEV come from the germline V gene (reference sequence). The CDR3 spells CASSLAQGAYNEQFF. The CDR3 DNA sequence: TGTGCCAGCAGTTTAGCCCAGGGGGCCTACAATGAGCAGTTCTTC.